These 26 T cell receptor beta chains were sequenced from one sample in a study of OX40 agonist ivuxolimab in advanced cancers. Measured with immunoSEQ multiplex PCR; TCRdb has only the in-frame clones, and not every one. The repertoire consists of about 94,000 clones, with around nine tenths occurring once and the leading ten covering about 0.29%. The specimen was CD4+ or CD8+ T cells sorted from blood, collected in a trial of the OX40 agonist ivuxolimab. The source of these receptors is an adult with an advanced solid tumor such as melanoma, head and neck, liver or kidney cancer.

The CDR3 here is CASRKAGLETQYF. The CDR3 DNA sequence: TGTGCCAGCAGGAAAGCAGGGCTGGAGACCCAGTACTTC. This rearrangement joins TRBV6-1 to TRBJ2-5; perhaps TRBD1 as D (5 bases). Germline loops: CDR1 MNHNS, CDR2 SASEGT. The V gene lost 6 bases and the J gene lost 5 bases, with 13 bases spanning the gap. This CDR3 region has 13 residues.

This chain uses TRBV7-9 with TRBJ1-1; possibly TRBD1 for D (5 bases). The V gene's germline CDR1 is SEHNR and CDR2 FQNEAQ (reference sequence). Trimming took 3 bases from V and 3 from J, leaving 14 bases between them. CDR3 length: 15 amino acids. CDR3 loop: CASSLYGGKDTEAFF. In nucleotides, the CDR3 is TGTGCCAGCAGCTTGTATGGGGGAAAGGACACTGAAGCTTTCTTT.

This clone was observed a single time. This chain joins TRBV5-4 and TRBJ2-7; 8 nucleotides line up with TRBD1. CDR3 length: 14 residues. V lost 4 bases, J lost 3 bases, and 6 bases stayed unmatched. Per the germline V gene, CDR1 is SGHNT and CDR2 is YYREEE (reference sequence). The CDR3 DNA is TGTGCCAGCAGCGACCGACAGGGGCTCTACGAGCAGTACTTC. Residues: CASSDRQGLYEQYF.

The chain carries TRBV28 and TRBJ1-3, with D perhaps TRBD1 (6 bases). V shed 9 bases and J shed 0 bases, with 15 bases lying between them. Germline CDR1 and CDR2: MDHEN and SYDVKM. This CDR3 is 15 amino acids long. In DNA, the CDR3 is TGTGCCAGTGCAGGGGAAGTGTTCTCTGGAAACACCATATATTTT. Its translation is CASAGEVFSGNTIYF.

The V gene is TRBV10-3, the J gene TRBJ2-6; no clear D gene. The ends were cut back, 6 bases at V and 0 bases at J, with 9 bases in the middle. Germline V gene sequence: CDR1 ENHRY, CDR2 SYGVKD. CDR3 length: 15 residues. Written as DNA, the CDR3 is TGTGCCATCAGAATACAGAACTCTGGGGCCAACGTCCTGACTTTC. Translation gives CAIRIQNSGANVLTF.

The chain has TRBV6-5 and TRBJ1-2; no reliable D call. Looked up from germline, CDR1 is MNHEY and CDR2 is SVGAGI. This CDR3 region has 15 residues. V dropped 6 bases and J dropped 8 bases, with 22 bases sitting between them. DNA of the CDR3: TGTGCCAGCAGCGCTCTAGCCCCAACGGGATACGGCTACACCTTC. As protein: CASSALAPTGYGYTF.

The rearrangement links TRBV19 to TRBJ1-4; D is perhaps TRBD1 (5 bases). Germline V gives CDR1 LNHDA, CDR2 SQIVND (reference sequence). With 5 bases removed from V and 0 bases from J, the gap between germline ends came to 13 bases. The CDR3 is 16 residues long. CDR3 nucleotide sequence: TGTGCCAGTAGTTCAGGGTCGCCTGCAACTAATGAAAAACTGTTTTTT. It encodes CASSSGSPATNEKLFF.

V and J are TRBV6-1 and TRBJ2-2; D unresolved. CDR3 length: 14 residues. From germline, CDR1 is MNHNS and CDR2 SASEGT. V was shortened by 3 bases and J by 14 bases, with 19 bases between the two germline ends. For the CDR3, the DNA is TGTGCCAGCAGTGACGGGTCGCTTTCATGGGTCCTGTTTTTT. This gives the protein CASSDGSLSWVLFF.

To note about this clone: Other DNA sequences from this sample encode an identical CDR3 as well. The genes are TRBV6-5 and TRBJ2-7; D possibly corresponds to TRBD1 (6 bases). The ends were cut back, 5 bases at V and 0 bases at J, with 8 bases in the middle. This CDR3 comprises 13 residues. Germline CDR1 reads MNHEY; CDR2 reads SVGAGI. CDR3 protein: CASSTGPSYEQYF. The CDR3 DNA follows: TGTGCCAGCAGTACAGGGCCCTCCTACGAGCAGTACTTC.

This chain connects TRBV5-4 to TRBJ1-1; weak D call: TRBD1 (6 bases). Germline values: CDR1 SGHNT, CDR2 YYREEE (reference sequence). V shed 0 bases and J shed 4 bases, with 13 bases lying between them. CDR3 length: 15 residues. The CDR3 DNA follows: TGTGCCAGCAGCTTGGCAGGGGCGCGGGTCACTGAAGCTTTCTTT. Translating it yields CASSLAGARVTEAFF.

The rearrangement uses TRBV9 and TRBJ1-1, with D perhaps TRBD1 (5 bases). The germline V gene has CDR1 SGDLS and CDR2 YYNGEE. There are 18 residues in the CDR3. V was shortened by 3 bases and J by 0 bases, with 21 bases between the two germline ends. CDR3 region: CASSAGTGGVGMNTEAFF. In nucleotides, the CDR3 is TGTGCCAGCAGCGCTGGGACCGGGGGGGTTGGCATGAACACTGAAGCTTTCTTT.

The V and J genes are TRBV7-9 and TRBJ1-6; D possibly corresponds to TRBD1 (6 bases). The CDR3 is made up of 16 amino acids. The V gene's germline CDR1 is SEHNR and CDR2 FQNEAQ (reference sequence). Trimming pared 2 bases from V and 7 bases from J, leaving 15 bases between. The CDR3 spells CASSLSWGRGNSPLHF. In DNA, the CDR3 is TGTGCCAGCAGCTTAAGCTGGGGCAGGGGCAATTCACCCCTCCACTTT.

V and J are TRBV11-2 and TRBJ2-7; 7 nucleotides match TRBD1. The V gene's germline CDR1 is SGHAT and CDR2 FQNNGV. The CDR3 runs 15 residues. Losses at the gene ends were 5 bases for V and 7 bases for J; bases not matched to a gene: 14. The CDR3 region has the DNA TGTGCCAGCAGCCCGCTCCAGGCCAGGGGGAAAGAGCAGTACTTC. Its translation: CASSPLQARGKEQYF. Full variable domain (outside the CDR3, taken from reference TRBV11-2 and TRBJ2-7): EAGVAQSPRYKIIEKRQSVAFWCNPISGHATLYWYQQILGQGPKLLIQFQNNGVVDDSQLPKDRFSAERLKGVDSTLKIQPAKLEDSAVYLCASSPLQARGKEQYFGPGTRLTVT.

The CDR3 DNA sequence: TGTGCCTGGGACCGAACCGGGACAGGGGCCGGGGAGCTGTTTTTT. Amino acids: CAWDRTGTGAGELFF. The genes are TRBV30 and TRBJ2-2; 10 nucleotides line up with TRBD1. The germline CDR1 and CDR2 sequences are GTSNPN and SVGIG (reference sequence). The V segment lost 5 bases and the J segment 6 bases; nucleotides outside the gene matches: 9. CDR3 length: 15 amino acids.

As concerns this clone: Compared with germline, one end of the junction differs, possibly owing to a read error. The chain joins TRBV29-1 to TRBJ2-2; perhaps D is TRBD1 or TRBD2 (5 bases each). The CDR3 has 14 residues. Looked up from germline, CDR1 is SQVTM and CDR2 is ANQGSEA. The CDR3 nucleotides read TGCCGGATACTCAGGGAAACTGGGCGCCGGGGAGCTGTTTTT. Its protein is CRILRETGRRGAVF.

Only one count was recorded for this clone. A junction end diverges from the germline sequence, so it may reflect a read error. The V gene is TRBV25-1, the J gene TRBJ1-4; D may be TRBD1 (5 bases). The CDR3 is made up of 15 amino acids. Germline V gene sequence: CDR1 MGHDK, CDR2 SYGVNS. DNA for the CDR3: TGTGCCAACAGTGAACCCAGGGCAGTCAGTGAAAAACTGTTTTTT. Residues: CANSEPRAVSEKLFF. Using reference TRBV25-1 and TRBJ1-4 for the parts outside the CDR3, the full variable domain is EADIYQTPRYLVIGTGKKITLECSQTMGHDKMYWYQQDPGMELHLIHYSYGVNSTEKGDLSSESTVSRIRTEHFPLTLESARPSHTSQYLCANSEPRAVSEKLFFGSGTQLSVL.

This clone was detected once. This sequence joins TRBV6-5 and TRBJ2-7; D not certain. Trimming cost V 3 bases and J 6 bases, with 9 bases left between them. The CDR3 sequence is 12 residues long. CDR1 and CDR2 from the germline V gene are MNHEY and SVGAGI. The CDR3 region is CASSYGVREQYF. CDR3 nucleotide sequence: TGTGCCAGCAGTTATGGGGTTCGCGAGCAGTACTTC.

The rearrangement joins TRBV10-3 to TRBJ1-3; D uncertain. The CDR3 has 15 residues. Germline CDR1 reads ENHRY; CDR2 reads SYGVKD. The ends were cut back, 3 bases at V and 3 bases at J, with 12 bases in the middle. The CDR3 is CAISEGGENGNTIYF. Here the CDR3 DNA reads TGTGCCATCAGTGAAGGTGGGGAAAATGGAAACACCATATATTTT.

This clone came up a few times. The genes are TRBV7-2 and TRBJ2-7, with TRBD1 matching 12 bases. The CDR3 loop spans 14 amino acids. Germline trimming cut 7 bases from V and 5 bases from J; bases unmatched to any gene: 6. Germline-derived CDR1 and CDR2 are SGHTA and FQGNSA. The DNA of the CDR3 is TGTGCCAGCACCCGGGACAGGGGGCGAAACGAGCAGTACTTC. Translated, it gives CASTRDRGRNEQYF. The full variable domain, rest sourced from reference TRBV7-2 and TRBJ2-7, is GAGVSQSPSNKVTEKGKDVELRCDPISGHTALYWYRQSLGQGLEFLIYFQGNSAPDKSGLPSDRFSAERTGGSVSTLTIQRTQQEDSAVYLCASTRDRGRNEQYFGPGTRLTVT.

This clone was counted between two and nine times. The chain combines TRBV19 with TRBJ1-1, with D uncertain. CDR1 and CDR2 from the germline V gene are LNHDA and SQIVND (reference sequence). V was cut by 9 bases and J by 1 base, with 9 bases left in between. The CDR3 has 12 residues. CDR3 coding DNA: TGTGCCAGCTGCTCGGGGAACACTGAAGCTTTCTTT. Translating gives CASCSGNTEAFF.

J is TRBJ1-2 and V is TRBV5-8, with 8 positions matching TRBD1. The germline V gene has CDR1 SGHTS and CDR2 YDEGEE. The trim removed 4 bases at V and 5 bases at J, leaving 7 bases unmatched. This CDR3 is built from 14 residues. CDR3 coding DNA: TGTGCCAGCAGCCAGCGACAGGGGTCTTATGGCTACACCTTC. This codes for CASSQRQGSYGYTF. Full variable domain (remainder filled in from reference TRBV5-8 and TRBJ1-2): EAGVTQSPTHLIKTRGQQATLRCSPISGHTSVYWYQQALGLGLQFLLWYDEGEERNRGNFPPRFSGRQFPNYSSELNVNALELEDSALYLCASSQRQGSYGYTFGSGTRLTVV.

As DNA, the CDR3 is TGTGCCAGTAGCAAGGGGGACTTGGGCGAAGGAGAGACCCAGTACTTC. Protein: CASSKGDLGEGETQYF. The chain joins TRBV19 to TRBJ2-5; D may match TRBD1 or TRBD2 (6 bases each). The V gene's germline CDR1 is LNHDA and CDR2 SQIVND (reference sequence). The ends were cut back, 6 bases at V and 4 bases at J, with 21 bases in the middle. The CDR3 totals 16 residues.

This clone was counted a single time. V and J are TRBV11-3 and TRBJ2-7; no clear D gene. Per the germline V gene, CDR1 is SGHNT and CDR2 is YENEEA. This CDR3 region has 14 residues. V lost 6 bases, J lost 3 bases, and 15 bases lay in between. The CDR3 DNA sequence: TGTGCCAGCAGTTCTAGGAACAGTCTCTACGAGCAGTACTTC. Translating it yields CASSSRNSLYEQYF.

V and J are TRBV19 and TRBJ1-5, with 8 nucleotides matching TRBD1. The CDR3 contains 15 residues. Germline V lookup: CDR1 LNHDA, CDR2 SQIVND (reference sequence). J lost 5 bases, V lost 7 bases, and 10 bases had no gene match. The CDR3 sequence is CASTPQRQGYQPQHF. The CDR3 DNA sequence: TGTGCCAGTACCCCCCAGAGACAGGGGTATCAGCCCCAGCATTTT.

Regarding this clone: Other DNA sequences in this specimen translate into the identical CDR3. The rearrangement joins TRBV7-3 to TRBJ1-1, with a tentative D call TRBD1 (5 bases). The CDR3 has 13 amino acids. The V end lost 3 bases, the J end lost 1 base, and 6 bases lay between the germline ends. Germline lookup yields CDR1 SGHTA and CDR2 FQGTGA. As DNA, the CDR3 is TGTGCCAGCAGCTTGGGGGAGAACACTGAAGCTTTCTTT. Protein product: CASSLGENTEAFF.

The rearrangement joins TRBV29-1 to TRBJ2-7; 11 positions match TRBD1. Germline V lookup: CDR1 SQVTM, CDR2 ANQGSEA. V lost 6 bases and J lost 2; bases outside the gene matches: 9. This CDR3 is 15 amino acids long. CDR3 in amino acids: CSVSTGTGGTYEQYF. Written as DNA, the CDR3 is TGCAGCGTCTCCACCGGGACAGGGGGGACCTACGAGCAGTACTTC.